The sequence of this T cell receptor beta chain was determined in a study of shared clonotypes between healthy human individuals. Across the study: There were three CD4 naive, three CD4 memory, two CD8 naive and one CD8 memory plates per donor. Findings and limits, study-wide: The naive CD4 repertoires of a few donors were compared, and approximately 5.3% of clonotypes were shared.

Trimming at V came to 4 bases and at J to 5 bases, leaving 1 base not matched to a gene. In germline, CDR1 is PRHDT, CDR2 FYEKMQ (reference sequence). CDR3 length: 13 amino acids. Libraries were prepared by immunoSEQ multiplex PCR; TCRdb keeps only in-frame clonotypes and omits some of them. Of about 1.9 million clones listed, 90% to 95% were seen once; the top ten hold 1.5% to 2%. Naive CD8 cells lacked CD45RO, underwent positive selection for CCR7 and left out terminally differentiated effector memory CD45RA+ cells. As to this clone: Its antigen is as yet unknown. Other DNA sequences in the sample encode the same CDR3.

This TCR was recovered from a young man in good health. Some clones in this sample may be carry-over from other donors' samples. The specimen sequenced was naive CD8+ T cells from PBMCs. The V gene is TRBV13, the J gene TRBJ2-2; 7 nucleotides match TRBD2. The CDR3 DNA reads TGTGCCAGCAGCTCAGCGGGAACCGGGGAGCTGTTTTTT. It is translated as CASSSAGTGELFF.